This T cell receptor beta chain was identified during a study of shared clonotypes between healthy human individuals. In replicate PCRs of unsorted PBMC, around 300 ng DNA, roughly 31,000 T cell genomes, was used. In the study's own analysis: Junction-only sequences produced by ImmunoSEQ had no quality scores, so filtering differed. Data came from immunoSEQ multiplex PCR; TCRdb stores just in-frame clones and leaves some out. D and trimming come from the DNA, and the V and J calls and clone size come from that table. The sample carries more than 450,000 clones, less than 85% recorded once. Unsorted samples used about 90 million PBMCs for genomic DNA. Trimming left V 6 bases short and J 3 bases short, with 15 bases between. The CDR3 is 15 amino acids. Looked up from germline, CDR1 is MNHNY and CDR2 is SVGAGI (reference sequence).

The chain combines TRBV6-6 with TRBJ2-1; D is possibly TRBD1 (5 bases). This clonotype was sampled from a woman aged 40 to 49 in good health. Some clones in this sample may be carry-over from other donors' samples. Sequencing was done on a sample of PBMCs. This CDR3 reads CASSLGLKIYNEQFF. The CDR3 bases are TGTGCCAGCAGCTTGGGGCTAAAGATCTACAATGAGCAGTTCTTC.